The clone carrying this T cell receptor beta chain was picked up one time. CD8 cells regarded as naive lacked CD45RO, were positively chosen for CCR7, and omitted terminally differentiated effector memory CD45RA+ cells. The CDR3 spans 13 residues. Germline loops: CDR1 SQVTM, CDR2 ANQGSEA. Trimming removed 7 bases at V and 0 bases at J, with 9 bases between. The data were obtained in a study of shared clonotypes between healthy human individuals. The repertoire was sequenced with immunoSEQ multiplex PCR; TCRdb's copy has only in-frame clones and lacks some. The sample records 800,000 to 950,000 clones, around 96% being singletons.

The gene calls are TRBV29-1 and TRBJ2-2; D unclear. Sequenced: naive CD8+ T cells sorted from blood. This clonotype was sampled from a man aged 25-45 years in good health. The DNA for the CDR3 is TGCAGCGGGGATTACGCGAACACCGGGGAGCTGTTTTTT. The encoded protein is CSGDYANTGELFF.